The 23 T cell receptor beta chains below come from one sample, sequenced in a study of spatial heterogeneity in lung cancer. TCRdb called the 5' RACE reads again in MiXCR, with one record for every CDR3 protein. Of 49,000 or so distinct CDR3 sequences listed, about an eighth are singletons. The sample's time point: sample taken at primary tumor resection. Whole RNA was taken from tumor, nontumor lung or frozen PBMC; it was then sequenced unsorted. This material consisted of PBMCs, taken at surgery. Source of these receptors: a female donor with early-stage non-small cell lung cancer.

This clonotype was observed at least ten times. V and J are TRBV5-4 and TRBJ2-3, with 7 bases identical to TRBD2. Germline V gene data show CDR1 as SGHNT and CDR2 as YYREEE (reference sequence). This CDR3 has 13 amino acids. The junction had 7 bases not matched to a gene; V was cut back by 7 bases and J by 5 bases. CDR3: CASGRLAQDTQYF. The CDR3 DNA is TGTGCCAGCGGACGACTAGCCCAAGATACGCAGTATTTT.

This rearrangement joins TRBV19 to TRBJ1-4, with 9 positions matching TRBD1. Germline CDR1 reads LNHDA; CDR2 reads SQIVND (reference sequence). Trimming cost V 5 bases and J 1 base; bases outside gene matches: 8. The CDR3 runs 17 residues. DNA for the CDR3: TGTGCCAGTAGTGAACCGGGACAGGGAAGAACTAATGAAAAACTGTTTTTT. Amino acids: CASSEPGQGRTNEKLFF. Full variable domain (remainder filled in from reference TRBV19 and TRBJ1-4): DGGITQSPKYLFRKEGQNVTLSCEQNLNHDAMYWYRQDPGQGLRLIYYSQIVNDFQKGDIAEGYSVSREKKESFPLTVTSAQKNPTAFYLCASSEPGQGRTNEKLFFGSGTQLSVL.

This clonotype appeared many times. The chain has TRBV5-1 and TRBJ2-5; possibly TRBD1 for D (5 bases). This CDR3 has 14 residues. Trimming cost V 0 bases and J 0 bases, with 6 bases left between them. Germline values: CDR1 SGHRS, CDR2 YFSETQ. This CDR3 reads CASSLGQYQETQYF. CDR3 nucleotide sequence: TGCGCCAGCAGCTTGGGACAGTACCAAGAGACCCAGTACTTC.

This clonotype was detected a few times. The chain combines TRBV3-1 with TRBJ2-1, with D uncertain. Germline assignment: CDR1 LGHDT and CDR2 YNNKEL (reference sequence). V was clipped by 4 bases and J by 3 bases, with 13 bases between them. The CDR3 consists of 15 residues. Written as DNA, the CDR3 is TGTGCCAGCAGCCTTCGACTTCAACGCTACAATGAGCAGTTCTTC. Its translation is CASSLRLQRYNEQFF.

In its sample, this clonotype was seen once. A read error may explain this, as a much larger clone is one base away. The chain is built from TRBV28 and TRBJ1-1, with unresolved D. The CDR3 spans 17 residues. The V gene's germline CDR1 is MDHEN and CDR2 SYDVKM. V was cut by 5 bases and J by 4 bases, with 23 bases left in between. CDR3 region: CASSPKPPIVWGTEAFF. CDR3 bases: TGTGCCAGCAGTCCTAAACCTCCAATAGTGTGGGGCACTGAAGCTTTCTTT. Using reference TRBV28 and TRBJ1-1 for the parts outside the CDR3, the full variable domain is DVKVTQSSRYLVKRTGEKVFLECVQDMDHENMFWYRQDPGLGLRLIYFSYDVKMKEKGDIPEGYSVSREKKERFSLILESASTNQTSMYLCASSPKPPIVWGTEAFFGQGTRLTVV.

This clonotype was found many times. This rearrangement joins TRBV9 to TRBJ2-3; D remains unclear. V was shortened by 4 bases and J by 0 bases, with 12 bases between the two germline ends. Germline assignment: CDR1 SGDLS and CDR2 YYNGEE. This CDR3 is 15 amino acids long. CDR3 amino acids: CASSPQSSSTDTQYF. CDR3 coding DNA: TGTGCCAGCAGCCCTCAGAGCTCAAGCACAGATACGCAGTATTTT.

The table lists this clonotype with a few counts. The CDR3 region is CASSQQSRGASSYNEQFF. For the CDR3, the DNA is TGCGCCAGCAGCCAACAGAGCCGGGGGGCAAGCTCCTACAATGAGCAGTTCTTC. The rearrangement uses TRBV4-1 and TRBJ2-1; possible D gene TRBD2, 7 bases. The CDR3 spans 18 residues. Germline V lookup: CDR1 MGHRA, CDR2 YSYEKL. Trimming took off 2 bases at V and 0 bases at J, with 17 bases between the two ends.

This clonotype has a handful of counts. V is TRBV7-2 and J is TRBJ2-3, with D perhaps matching TRBD2 (5 bases). Germline V gene data show CDR1 as SGHTA and CDR2 as FQGNSA. The CDR3 runs 16 residues. The V gene lost 3 bases and the J gene lost 0 bases, with 13 bases spanning the gap. The CDR3 DNA reads as TGTGCCAGCAGCTTTACGGGAAGAAAAAGCACAGATACGCAGTATTTT. Translated, it gives CASSFTGRKSTDTQYF. The full variable domain, rest sourced from reference TRBV7-2 and TRBJ2-3, is GAGVSQSPSNKVTEKGKDVELRCDPISGHTALYWYRQSLGQGLEFLIYFQGNSAPDKSGLPSDRFSAERTGGSVSTLTIQRTQQEDSAVYLCASSFTGRKSTDTQYFGPGTRLTVL.

This clonotype is labeled as medium-sized (0.01 to 0.1%). The V gene is TRBV27, the J gene TRBJ2-5; D may match TRBD1 or TRBD2 (5 bases each). Germline loops: CDR1 MNHEY, CDR2 SMNVEV (reference sequence). Trimming pared 0 bases from V and 5 bases from J, leaving 13 bases between. The CDR3 covers 15 residues. CDR3 nucleotides: TGTGCCAGCAGTTTATCTGGGACCTACGGCGAGACCCAGTACTTC. Protein sequence: CASSLSGTYGETQYF.

This clonotype was seen a handful of times. The genes are TRBV20-1 and TRBJ2-5; 8 bases are a match to TRBD2. The CDR3 has 13 residues. V shed 5 bases, J shed 2 bases, and the junction held 4 bases outside the gene matches. Germline V gene lookup returns CDR1 DFQATT and CDR2 SNEGSKA (reference sequence). The CDR3 DNA follows: TGCAGTGCTTTTCCGGGGGGGCAAGAGACCCAGTACTTC. Translation gives CSAFPGGQETQYF.

This clonotype was recorded many times. This chain connects TRBV7-9 to TRBJ1-1, with D hard to call. The germline V and J ends were trimmed by 2 bases and 2 bases, with 15 bases remaining between them. The CDR3 is 16 amino acids. Germline lookup yields CDR1 SEHNR and CDR2 FQNEAQ (reference sequence). CDR3 coding DNA: TGTGCCAGCAGCTTACGTCCGGCGAGTTCTAACACTGAAGCTTTCTTT. Its translation is CASSLRPASSNTEAFF.

The chain recombines TRBV29-1 with TRBJ1-1; no reliable D call. Germline V gene lookup returns CDR1 SQVTM and CDR2 ANQGSEA. Deletions cut 7 bases from V and 1 base from J, with 10 bases between. The CDR3 is 12 amino acids. Here the CDR3 DNA reads TGCAGCGCCAGTAATTCGAACACTGAAGCTTTCTTT. Residues: CSASNSNTEAFF.

The J gene is TRBJ1-2, the V gene TRBV20-1; 11 nucleotides match TRBD1. The CDR3 extends over 14 amino acids. Germline assignment: CDR1 DFQATT and CDR2 SNEGSKA (reference sequence). V was pared by 3 bases and J by 6 bases, with 6 bases of the junction left unmatched. The CDR3 coding sequence is TGCAGTGCTAGCCTCACGGGACAGGGGGATGGCTACACCTTC. This translates into CSASLTGQGDGYTF.

The V call is TRBV6-6, the J call TRBJ1-1, with 9 bases that match TRBD1. The V gene's germline CDR1 is MNHNY and CDR2 SVGAGI (reference sequence). This CDR3 comprises 14 residues. V was clipped by 6 bases and J by 2 bases; unmatched bases: 4. DNA for the CDR3: TGTGCCAGCAGGGGGACAGGGTACAACACTGAAGCTTTCTTT. This gives the protein CASRGTGYNTEAFF.

V is TRBV20-1 and J is TRBJ2-7, with TRBD2 matching 7 bases. Germline V gene data show CDR1 as DFQATT and CDR2 as SNEGSKA (reference sequence). The CDR3 is made up of 13 amino acids. The junction had 14 bases not matched to a gene; V was cut back by 6 bases and J by 9 bases. The CDR3, as DNA: TGCAGTGCCTCATCCGGGACTACCATGGGGCAGTACTTC. Translated: CSASSGTTMGQYF.

The rearrangement links TRBV7-8 to TRBJ2-5; TRBD2 aligns across 12 bases. The CDR3 is made up of 17 amino acids. Germline V CDR1 and CDR2: SGHVS, FQNEAQ. Unmatched junction bases numbered 8, after V lost 2 bases and J lost 4 bases. CDR3: CASSLMASGGAGETQYF. CDR3 bases: TGTGCCAGCAGCTTAATGGCTAGCGGGGGGGCAGGAGAGACCCAGTACTTC.

For this clonotype: This may arise from a read error, as a much more abundant clone is one base away. This chain connects TRBV7-2 to TRBJ1-1, with a tentative D call TRBD1 (6 bases). Trimming removed 3 bases from V and 0 bases from J, with 8 bases in between. CDR3 size: 14 residues. The germline V gene has CDR1 SGHTA and CDR2 FQGNSA. The CDR3 here is CASSFGQLNTEAFF. CDR3 in DNA: TGTGCCAGCAGCTTCGGACAGTTGAACACTGAAGCTTTCTTT.

The gene calls are TRBV7-2 and TRBJ1-2; D uncertain. V lost 2 bases to trimming and J lost 3 bases, with 7 bases between them. The CDR3 is 13 amino acids. CDR1 SGHTA and CDR2 FQGNSA come from the germline V gene. The chain's CDR3 is CASSLPVYYGYTF. CDR3 coding DNA: TGTGCCAGCAGCTTACCGGTTTACTATGGCTACACCTTC. Complete variable domain (other parts from reference TRBV7-2 and TRBJ1-2): GAGVSQSPSNKVTEKGKDVELRCDPISGHTALYWYRQSLGQGLEFLIYFQGNSAPDKSGLPSDRFSAERTGGSVSTLTIQRTQQEDSAVYLCASSLPVYYGYTFGSGTRLTVV.

This clonotype was counted a few times. The J gene is TRBJ2-1, the V gene TRBV11-2; D might be TRBD2 (6 bases). Deletions cut 1 base from V and 9 bases from J, with 13 bases between. Germline V gene lookup returns CDR1 SGHAT and CDR2 FQNNGV. This CDR3 comprises 14 residues. CDR3 loop: CASSLGGRSGEQFF. CDR3 sequence (DNA): TGTGCCAGCAGCTTAGGAGGGAGGTCAGGTGAGCAGTTCTTC. Complete variable domain (other parts from reference TRBV11-2 and TRBJ2-1): EAGVAQSPRYKIIEKRQSVAFWCNPISGHATLYWYQQILGQGPKLLIQFQNNGVVDDSQLPKDRFSAERLKGVDSTLKIQPAKLEDSAVYLCASSLGGRSGEQFFGPGTRLTVL.

This clonotype came up a few times. CDR3 bases: TGTGCCAGCAGCTTATCGGGGGACGAGCAGTACTTC. Translating gives CASSLSGDEQYF. This chain joins TRBV7-9 and TRBJ2-7; TRBD2 might be the D (6 bases). This CDR3 region has 12 residues. The V and J ends lost 2 bases and 5 bases respectively, with 7 bases between them. From germline, CDR1 is SEHNR and CDR2 FQNEAQ (reference sequence). Looking up the rest from reference TRBV7-9 and TRBJ2-7 gives the full variable domain: DTGVSQNPRHKITKRGQNVTFRCDPISEHNRLYWYRQTLGQGPEFLTYFQNEAQLEKSRLLSDRFSAERPKGSFSTLEIQRTEQGDSAMYLCASSLSGDEQYFGPGTRLTVT.

This clonotype was seen at least ten times. The chain joins TRBV2 to TRBJ2-3, with TRBD2 matching 9 bases. This CDR3 region has 17 residues. V dropped 0 bases and J dropped 3; count of bases not matched to a gene: 7. CDR1 is SNHLY and CDR2 is FYNNEI in the germline V gene. The CDR3 sequence: CASSEAPDSGGTDTQYF. CDR3 in DNA: TGTGCCAGCAGTGAAGCCCCTGATAGCGGGGGAACAGATACGCAGTATTTT.

This clonotype was seen ten or more times. The chain has TRBV5-1 and TRBJ2-5, with TRBD1 matching over 9 bases. Germline CDR1 SGHRS, CDR2 YFSETQ. V gave up 3 bases and J gave up 4 bases; unmatched junction bases: 7. The CDR3 is 15 amino acids. The CDR3 DNA sequence: TGCGCCAGCAGCTATGGACAGGGGCATAGAGAGACCCAGTACTTC. Its translation: CASSYGQGHRETQYF.

This clonotype has just a few counts. The V and J genes are TRBV28 and TRBJ2-1, with 8 nucleotides matching TRBD1. CDR1 MDHEN and CDR2 SYDVKM come from the germline V gene. The V segment lost 8 bases and the J segment 1 base; nucleotides outside the gene matches: 4. CDR3 length: 14 residues. The CDR3 here is CASQTGESYNEQFF. Written as DNA, the CDR3 is TGTGCCAGCCAGACAGGGGAATCCTACAATGAGCAGTTCTTC.